The 30 T cell receptor beta chains below were found in one sample sequenced in a study of cytomegalovirus exposure and HLA in healthy donors (dated by TCRdb to between 2016 and 2019). Receptor amplification or capture employed the immunoSEQ multiplex PCR assay. The immuneACCESS repertoire file appears here via TCRdb, limited to in-frame rearrangements. These files lack a portion of the clones; in checked studies, under half of the deficit traces to unresolved V genes, and the cause of the others is not known. Present in this sample are about 130,000 clones, roughly 95% of which were seen just once. About 1.7% of the sample is in the top ten clones. Sequenced material: PBMCs. These receptors all come from a man in his late teens or twenties in good health and CMV-seronegative.

The V gene is TRBV6-5, the J gene TRBJ2-3, with D possibly being TRBD2 (5 bases). The V gene's germline CDR1 is MNHEY and CDR2 SVGAGI. The CDR3 totals 14 residues. The V end lost 5 bases, the J end lost 6 bases, and 15 bases lay between the germline ends. As DNA, the CDR3 is TGTGCCAGCAGTCCACCAGGACTGATTGATACGCAGTATTTT. It is translated as CASSPPGLIDTQYF.

The chain combines TRBV11-2 with TRBJ2-4; weak D call: TRBD1 (6 bases). V lost 4 bases, J lost 0 bases, and 13 bases lay in between. CDR3 length: 16 residues. CDR1 is SGHAT and CDR2 is FQNNGV in the germline V gene. In DNA, the CDR3 is TGTGCCAGCAGCTGGGCGGACAGCTTAGCCAAAAACATTCAGTACTTC. Its protein is CASSWADSLAKNIQYF.

The chain recombines TRBV13 with TRBJ1-3; D perhaps matches TRBD1 (6 bases). This CDR3 has 15 residues. From germline, CDR1 is PRHDT and CDR2 FYEKMQ (reference sequence). V gave up 5 bases and J gave up 0 bases, with 11 bases separating them. The CDR3 protein is CASSTQTGSGNTIYF. CDR3 in DNA: TGTGCCAGCAGCACCCAGACAGGCTCTGGAAACACCATATATTTT.

The J gene is TRBJ2-3, the V gene TRBV19; no firm D call. The germline V gene encodes CDR1 LNHDA and CDR2 SQIVND (reference sequence). Trimming removed 0 bases at V and 1 base at J, with 14 bases between. The CDR3 runs to 17 residues. In DNA form, the CDR3 reads TGTGCCAGTAGTATAGATAACGTACAGAAGGGCACAGATACGCAGTATTTT. It encodes CASSIDNVQKGTDTQYF.

The chain links TRBV27 to TRBJ2-7; 8 nucleotides align to TRBD1. Germline CDR1 MNHEY, CDR2 SMNVEV (reference sequence). The CDR3 sequence is 13 residues long. The V and J ends lost 6 bases and 3 bases, in that order; junction bases with no gene match: 4. CDR3 amino acids: CASSPDRGYEQYF. Here the CDR3 DNA reads TGTGCCAGCAGCCCCGACAGGGGCTACGAGCAGTACTTC.

The chain couples TRBV2 to TRBJ2-7, with TRBD2 matching over 7 bases. From germline, CDR1 is SNHLY and CDR2 FYNNEI. The CDR3 extends over 15 amino acids. J lost 3 bases, V lost 1 base, and 6 bases had no gene match. Here the CDR3 reads CASSEVAGESYEQYF. The CDR3 nucleotides are TGTGCCAGCAGTGAAGTGGCGGGAGAAAGCTACGAGCAGTACTTC. The whole variable domain, filled in from reference TRBV2 and TRBJ2-7, reads EPEVTQTPSHQVTQMGQEVILRCVPISNHLYFYWYRQILGQKVEFLVSFYNNEISEKSEIFDDQFSVERPDGSNFTLKIRSTKLEDSAMYFCASSEVAGESYEQYFGPGTRLTVT.

This clone has just one count. V gene TRBV29-1 combines with J gene TRBJ2-7, with TRBD1 matching over 7 bases. This CDR3 contains 15 residues. Germline V gene sequence: CDR1 SQVTM, CDR2 ANQGSEA. V gave up 1 base and J gave up 0 bases; unmatched junction bases: 6. The CDR3 region is CSVEGGRDSSYEQYF. DNA of the CDR3: TGCAGCGTTGAAGGTGGCAGGGACAGCTCCTACGAGCAGTACTTC.

In nucleotides, the CDR3 is TGTGCCAGCAGCCCACGGACAGGGAGTAACACAGATACGCAGTATTTT. Protein product: CASSPRTGSNTDTQYF. The chain carries TRBV7-3 and TRBJ2-3; 8 nucleotides match TRBD1. The CDR3 sequence is 16 residues long. CDR1 is SGHTA and CDR2 is FQGTGA in the germline V gene. The J segment lost 2 bases and the V segment lost 5 bases, leaving 9 bases of the junction unmatched.

The V and J genes are TRBV14 and TRBJ2-7; the match to TRBD2 covers 9 bases. The V gene end was trimmed by 0 bases and the J gene end by 6 bases; junction bases not matched to a gene: 6. The CDR3 loop spans 15 amino acids. The germline CDR1 and CDR2 sequences are SGHDN and FVKESK. The CDR3 reads CASSQDRGLAGEQYF. The CDR3 bases are TGTGCCAGCAGCCAAGATCGGGGACTAGCCGGCGAGCAGTACTTC.

A few counts support this clone. The V call is TRBV30, the J call TRBJ1-2; D uncertain. The ends were cut back, 2 bases at V and 3 bases at J, with 7 bases in the middle. CDR1 is GTSNPN, CDR2 SVGIG, per germline (reference sequence). The CDR3 runs to 12 residues. The CDR3 DNA sequence: TGTGCCTGGAGTATCGGGTACTATGGCTACACCTTC. Encoded protein: CAWSIGYYGYTF.

This clone was seen many times. This sequence joins TRBV13 and TRBJ2-2; 10 positions agree with TRBD2. Unmatched junction bases numbered 3, after V lost 3 bases and J lost 5 bases. CDR1 is PRHDT and CDR2 is FYEKMQ in the germline V gene (reference sequence). This CDR3 comprises 15 residues. CDR3 loop: CASSLGLASTGELFF. The DNA for the CDR3 is TGTGCCAGCAGCTTGGGACTAGCGAGTACCGGGGAGCTGTTTTTT.

V is TRBV28 and J is TRBJ2-5; 12 bases match TRBD1. The germline gives CDR1 MDHEN, CDR2 SYDVKM. There are 17 residues in the CDR3. Losses at the gene ends were 7 bases for V and 4 bases for J; bases not matched to a gene: 13. The CDR3 loop reads CASKSAGGDRGRETQYF. The CDR3 region has the DNA TGTGCCAGCAAATCTGCCGGGGGGGACAGGGGGCGAGAGACCCAGTACTTC.

This clone was recorded only once. This chain uses TRBV25-1 with TRBJ2-1; the D is unclear. The germline V and J ends were trimmed by 3 bases and 0 bases, with 9 bases remaining between them. Germline CDR1 reads MGHDK; CDR2 reads SYGVNS. This CDR3 has 15 residues. CDR3 loop: CASSDGFGSYNEQFF. CDR3 DNA sequence: TGTGCCAGCAGTGACGGGTTCGGCTCCTACAATGAGCAGTTCTTC.

This sequence joins TRBV2 and TRBJ2-5, with TRBD2 identical over 8 bases. Looked up from germline, CDR1 is SNHLY and CDR2 is FYNNEI. This CDR3 has 13 residues. Trimming at V came to 3 bases and at J to 4 bases, leaving 1 base not matched to a gene. The CDR3 coding sequence is TGTGCCAGCAGTGAGGCGGGGGGAGAGACCCAGTACTTC. It codes for CASSEAGGETQYF. Based on the CDR3 plus reference TRBV2 and TRBJ2-5, the full variable domain is EPEVTQTPSHQVTQMGQEVILRCVPISNHLYFYWYRQILGQKVEFLVSFYNNEISEKSEIFDDQFSVERPDGSNFTLKIRSTKLEDSAMYFCASSEAGGETQYFGPGTRLLVL.

The chain is built from TRBV27 and TRBJ2-7, with TRBD2 identical over 9 bases. In germline, CDR1 is MNHEY, CDR2 SMNVEV (reference sequence). This CDR3 has 14 amino acids. J was trimmed by 0 bases and V by 8 bases; bases with no gene match: 5. The CDR3 sequence is CASLLSGGSYEQYF. The CDR3 region has the DNA TGTGCCAGCTTACTTAGCGGGGGCTCCTACGAGCAGTACTTC.

CDR3 in amino acids: CASSSGFRGPETQYF. As DNA, the CDR3 is TGTGCCAGCAGTTCCGGCTTTCGCGGCCCGGAGACCCAGTACTTC. This chain links TRBV28 with TRBJ2-5; D is unclear. Trimming removed 4 bases from V and 5 bases from J, with 17 bases in between. The V gene's germline CDR1 is MDHEN and CDR2 SYDVKM. The CDR3 runs 15 residues.

This chain links TRBV13 with TRBJ2-7, with a tentative D call TRBD2 (6 bases). The germline gives CDR1 PRHDT, CDR2 FYEKMQ (reference sequence). CDR3 size: 14 residues. The V and J ends lost 3 bases and 2 bases respectively, with 11 bases between them. CDR3 nucleotide sequence: TGTGCCAGCAGCTTGCGGGGAGAGGCCTACGAGCAGTACTTC. Translation gives CASSLRGEAYEQYF.

This chain connects TRBV25-1 to TRBJ1-1; 10 bases are a match to TRBD1. The J segment lost 2 bases and the V segment lost 8 bases, leaving 2 bases of the junction unmatched. Germline loops: CDR1 MGHDK, CDR2 SYGVNS. The CDR3 spans 13 residues. The CDR3, as DNA: TGTGCCAGCCGGGACAGGGGTAACACTGAAGCTTTCTTT. It codes for CASRDRGNTEAFF.

The chain recombines TRBV9 with TRBJ2-1; TRBD1 agrees at 11 bases. In germline, CDR1 is SGDLS, CDR2 YYNGEE. The V gene end was trimmed by 3 bases and the J gene end by 8 bases; junction bases not matched to a gene: 10. There are 16 residues in the CDR3. The CDR3 bases are TGTGCCAGCAGCGGCCTACCGGGACAGGGGGTGTATGAGCAGTTCTTC. This sequence encodes CASSGLPGQGVYEQFF.

The rearrangement uses TRBV29-1 and TRBJ1-1; maybe TRBD1 (6 bases). V was shortened by 2 bases and J by 1 base, with 8 bases between the two germline ends. This CDR3 has 13 residues. In germline, CDR1 is SQVTM, CDR2 ANQGSEA. This chain's CDR3 is CSVERGGNTEAFF. Written as DNA, the CDR3 is TGCAGCGTTGAAAGGGGGGGGAACACTGAAGCTTTCTTT. Combining the CDR3 with reference TRBV29-1 and TRBJ1-1 gives the whole variable domain SAVISQKPSRDICQRGTSLTIQCQVDSQVTMMFWYRQQPGQSLTLIATANQGSEATYESGFVIDKFPISRPNLTFSTLTVSNMSPEDSSIYLCSVERGGNTEAFFGQGTRLTVV.

Only one count was recorded for this clone. This chain links TRBV28 with TRBJ2-7, with D perhaps TRBD1 (5 bases). The CDR3 is made up of 14 amino acids. In germline, CDR1 is MDHEN, CDR2 SYDVKM. V was clipped by 6 bases and J by 3 bases, with 15 bases between them. CDR3: CASRETAKGYEQYF. As DNA, the CDR3 is TGTGCCAGCAGGGAGACAGCAAAGGGCTACGAGCAGTACTTC.

The CDR3, as DNA: TGTGCCAGTAGTATCAGGGGCCCCTGGGACGAGCAGTACTTC. This translates into CASSIRGPWDEQYF. The chain couples TRBV19 to TRBJ2-7; a weak D match, TRBD1 (6 bases). CDR1 and CDR2 from the germline V gene are LNHDA and SQIVND (reference sequence). V gave up 3 bases and J gave up 5 bases, with 14 bases separating them. The CDR3 has 14 amino acids.

The gene calls are TRBV28 and TRBJ1-5; D is ambiguous. V lost 8 bases, J lost 6 bases, and 11 bases lay in between. Germline CDR1 MDHEN, CDR2 SYDVKM. The length of the CDR3 is 12 residues. CDR3 sequence reads: CASVEVGQPQHF. As DNA, the CDR3 is TGTGCCAGCGTTGAGGTGGGTCAGCCCCAGCATTTT.

This clone showed up just a few times. V is TRBV7-8 and J is TRBJ2-5; D is uncertain. This CDR3 is 14 amino acids long. Between the trimmed V and J ends, which lost 5 bases and 4 bases, there was a span of 14 bases. In germline, CDR1 is SGHVS, CDR2 FQNEAQ. The CDR3 spells CASSPGLLRETQYF. The CDR3 DNA sequence: TGTGCCAGCAGCCCAGGCCTTTTGCGAGAGACCCAGTACTTC.

The genes are TRBV2 and TRBJ2-3, with 10 positions matching TRBD1. The CDR3 length is 14 residues. CDR1 and CDR2 from the germline V gene are SNHLY and FYNNEI. V lost 11 bases, J lost 4 bases, and 9 bases stayed unmatched. The CDR3 region has the DNA TGTGCCGGCGACAGGGGGCTGTATTCAGATACGCAGTATTTT. Its protein product is CAGDRGLYSDTQYF.

The genes are TRBV19 and TRBJ2-3, with D maybe TRBD1 (6 bases). The germline CDR1 and CDR2 sequences are LNHDA and SQIVND (reference sequence). This CDR3 spans 15 amino acids. V was trimmed by 4 bases and J by 0 bases, leaving 11 bases between them. In DNA, the CDR3 is TGTGCCAGTAGTAGACGGGACACTAGCACAGATACGCAGTATTTT. It translates to CASSRRDTSTDTQYF.

V and J are TRBV11-1 and TRBJ2-5; weak D call: TRBD2 (6 bases). Per the germline V gene, CDR1 is SGHAT and CDR2 is FQDESV (reference sequence). The CDR3 loop spans 17 amino acids. V shed 2 bases and J shed 5 bases, with 21 bases lying between them. Here the CDR3 DNA reads TGTGCCAGCAGCTTATCACCGCCTAGGAGGGTATGGGAGACCCAGTACTTC. It codes for CASSLSPPRRVWETQYF.

This chain links TRBV29-1 with TRBJ1-2; D might be TRBD1 (6 bases). Germline CDR1 and CDR2: SQVTM and ANQGSEA. Trimming left V 1 base short and J 4 bases short, with 10 bases between. The CDR3 is 13 amino acids. This chain's CDR3 is CSVEGTARYGYTF. As DNA, the CDR3 is TGCAGCGTTGAAGGGACAGCCCGCTATGGCTACACCTTC.

The chain combines TRBV10-3 with TRBJ2-1, with TRBD2 identical over 10 bases. This CDR3 has 15 residues. Germline V lookup: CDR1 ENHRY, CDR2 SYGVKD. The V and J ends lost 6 bases and 3 bases, in that order; junction bases with no gene match: 5. Here the CDR3 reads CAISDGTSVYNEQFF. DNA for the CDR3: TGTGCCATCAGCGACGGGACTAGCGTCTACAATGAGCAGTTCTTC.

The chain combines TRBV30 with TRBJ2-7; 11 bases align to TRBD2. Looked up from germline, CDR1 is GTSNPN and CDR2 is SVGIG (reference sequence). Trimming at V came to 4 bases and at J to 4 bases, leaving 3 bases not matched to a gene. The CDR3 contains 13 residues. CDR3 in amino acids: CAWTSGRQYEQYF. As DNA, the CDR3 is TGTGCCTGGACTAGCGGGAGGCAATACGAGCAGTACTTC.